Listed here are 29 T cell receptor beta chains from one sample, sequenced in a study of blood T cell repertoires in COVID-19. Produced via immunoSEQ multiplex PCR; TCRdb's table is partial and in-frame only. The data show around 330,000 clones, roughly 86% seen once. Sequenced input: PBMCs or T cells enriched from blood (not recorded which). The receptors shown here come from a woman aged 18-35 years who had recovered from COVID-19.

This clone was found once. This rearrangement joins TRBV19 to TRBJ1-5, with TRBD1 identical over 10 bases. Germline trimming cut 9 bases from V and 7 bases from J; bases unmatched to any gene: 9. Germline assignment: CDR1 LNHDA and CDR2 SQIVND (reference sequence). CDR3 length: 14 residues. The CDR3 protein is CASHPGQGSQPQHF. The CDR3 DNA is TGTGCCAGCCACCCGGGACAGGGGAGCCAGCCCCAGCATTTT.

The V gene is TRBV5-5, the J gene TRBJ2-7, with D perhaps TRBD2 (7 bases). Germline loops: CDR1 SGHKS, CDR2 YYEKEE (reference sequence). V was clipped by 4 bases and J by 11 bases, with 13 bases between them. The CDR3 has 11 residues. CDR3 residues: CASSQLGGEYF. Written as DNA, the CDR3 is TGTGCCAGCAGCCAATTAGGGGGGGAGTACTTC.

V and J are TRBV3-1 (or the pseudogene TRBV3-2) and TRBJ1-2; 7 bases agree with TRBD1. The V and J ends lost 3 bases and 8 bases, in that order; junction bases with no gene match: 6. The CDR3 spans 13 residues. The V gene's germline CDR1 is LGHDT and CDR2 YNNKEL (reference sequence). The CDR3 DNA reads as TGTGCCAGCAGCCAGGGACAGCCATCGGGCTACACCTTC. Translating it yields CASSQGQPSGYTF.

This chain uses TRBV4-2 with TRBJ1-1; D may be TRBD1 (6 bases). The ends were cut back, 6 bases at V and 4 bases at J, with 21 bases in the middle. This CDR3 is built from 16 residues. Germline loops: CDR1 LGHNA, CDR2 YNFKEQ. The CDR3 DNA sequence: TGTGCCAGCAGTTACTCCGTGAAGGGGGGGGGCACTGAAGCTTTCTTT. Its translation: CASSYSVKGGGTEAFF.

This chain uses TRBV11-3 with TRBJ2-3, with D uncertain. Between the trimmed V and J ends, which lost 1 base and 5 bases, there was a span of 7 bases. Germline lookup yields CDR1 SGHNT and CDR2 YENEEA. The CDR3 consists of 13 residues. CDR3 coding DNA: TGTGCCAGCAGCTTAGGTCCGAGAGATACGCAGTATTTT. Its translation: CASSLGPRDTQYF. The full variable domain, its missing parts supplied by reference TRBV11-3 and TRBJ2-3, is EAGVVQSPRYKIIEKKQPVAFWCNPISGHNTLYWYLQNLGQGPELLIRYENEEAVDDSQLPKDRFSAERLKGVDSTLKIQPAELGDSAVYLCASSLGPRDTQYFGPGTRLTVL.

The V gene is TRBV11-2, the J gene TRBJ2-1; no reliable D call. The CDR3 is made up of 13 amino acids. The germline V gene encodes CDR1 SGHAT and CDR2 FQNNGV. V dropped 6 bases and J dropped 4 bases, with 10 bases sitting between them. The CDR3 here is CASRIPRYNEQFF. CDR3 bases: TGTGCCAGCAGGATCCCTAGATACAATGAGCAGTTCTTC.

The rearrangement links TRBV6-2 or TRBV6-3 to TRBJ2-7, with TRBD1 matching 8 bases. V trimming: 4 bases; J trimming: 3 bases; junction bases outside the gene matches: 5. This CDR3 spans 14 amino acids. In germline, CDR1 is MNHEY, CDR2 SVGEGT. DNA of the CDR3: TGTGCCAGCAGTTCCAACGACAGGGGCTACGAGCAGTACTTC. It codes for CASSSNDRGYEQYF.

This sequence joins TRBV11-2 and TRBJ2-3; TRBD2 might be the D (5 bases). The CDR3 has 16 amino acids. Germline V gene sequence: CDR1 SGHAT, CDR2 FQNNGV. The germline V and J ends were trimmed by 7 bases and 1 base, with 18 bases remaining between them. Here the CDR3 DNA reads TGTGCCAGCACATCCTCCCAAGGACTCGGCACAGATACGCAGTATTTT. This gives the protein CASTSSQGLGTDTQYF.

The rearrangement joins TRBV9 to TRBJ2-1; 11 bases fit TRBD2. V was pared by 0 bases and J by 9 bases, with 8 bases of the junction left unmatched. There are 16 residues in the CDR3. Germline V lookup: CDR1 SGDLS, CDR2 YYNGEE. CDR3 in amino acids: CASSVGSSGRIGEQFF. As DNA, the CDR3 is TGTGCCAGCAGCGTAGGGTCTAGCGGGAGGATAGGTGAGCAGTTCTTC.

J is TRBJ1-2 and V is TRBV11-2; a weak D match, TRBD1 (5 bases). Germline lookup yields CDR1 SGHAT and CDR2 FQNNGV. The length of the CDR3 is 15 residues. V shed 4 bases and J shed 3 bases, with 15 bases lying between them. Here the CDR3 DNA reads TGTGCCAGCAGCTGGGGACTGGGCAGCGACTATGGCTACACCTTC. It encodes CASSWGLGSDYGYTF.

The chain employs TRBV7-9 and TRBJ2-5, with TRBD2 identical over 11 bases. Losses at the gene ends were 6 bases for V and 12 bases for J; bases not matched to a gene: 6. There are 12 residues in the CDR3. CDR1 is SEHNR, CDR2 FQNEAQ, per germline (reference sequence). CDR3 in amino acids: CASRPTSGREYF. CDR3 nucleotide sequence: TGTGCCAGCAGACCCACTAGCGGGAGAGAGTACTTC.

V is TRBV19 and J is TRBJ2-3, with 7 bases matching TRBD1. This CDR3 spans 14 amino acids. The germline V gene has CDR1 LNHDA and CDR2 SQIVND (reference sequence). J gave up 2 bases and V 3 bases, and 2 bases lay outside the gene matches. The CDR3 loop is CASSIQGVTDTQYF. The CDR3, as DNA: TGTGCCAGTAGTATCCAGGGGGTCACAGATACGCAGTATTTT.

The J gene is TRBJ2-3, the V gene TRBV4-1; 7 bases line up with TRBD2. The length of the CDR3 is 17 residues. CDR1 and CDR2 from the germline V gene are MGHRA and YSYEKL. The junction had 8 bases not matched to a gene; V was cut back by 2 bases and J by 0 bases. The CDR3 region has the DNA TGCGCCAGCAGCCAACCAACTGGGGGGGTTAGCACAGATACGCAGTATTTT. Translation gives CASSQPTGGVSTDTQYF.

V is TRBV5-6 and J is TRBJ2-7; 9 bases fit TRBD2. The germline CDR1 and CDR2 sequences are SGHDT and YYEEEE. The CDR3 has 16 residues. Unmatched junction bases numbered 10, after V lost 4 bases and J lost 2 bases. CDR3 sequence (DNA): TGTGCCAGCAGCCCCCCAACCCCTAGCGGGGCCTACGAGCAGTACTTC. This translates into CASSPPTPSGAYEQYF.

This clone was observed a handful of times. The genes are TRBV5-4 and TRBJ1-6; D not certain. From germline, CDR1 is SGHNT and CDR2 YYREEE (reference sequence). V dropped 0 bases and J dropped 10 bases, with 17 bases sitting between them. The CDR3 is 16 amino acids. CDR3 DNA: TGTGCCAGCAGCTTGGACCCGTCAGGTCTGAGATCACCCCTCCACTTT. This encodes CASSLDPSGLRSPLHF. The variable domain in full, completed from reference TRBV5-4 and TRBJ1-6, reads ETGVTQSPTHLIKTRGQQVTLRCSSQSGHNTVSWYQQALGQGPQFIFQYYREEENGRGNFPPRFSGLQFPNYSSELNVNALELDDSALYLCASSLDPSGLRSPLHFGNGTRLTVT.

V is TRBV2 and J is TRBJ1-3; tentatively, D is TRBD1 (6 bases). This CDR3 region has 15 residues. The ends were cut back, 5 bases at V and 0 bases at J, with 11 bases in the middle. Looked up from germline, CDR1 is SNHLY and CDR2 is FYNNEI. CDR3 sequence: CASSPGGLSGNTIYF. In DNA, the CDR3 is TGTGCCAGCAGTCCGGGGGGCCTCTCTGGAAACACCATATATTTT.

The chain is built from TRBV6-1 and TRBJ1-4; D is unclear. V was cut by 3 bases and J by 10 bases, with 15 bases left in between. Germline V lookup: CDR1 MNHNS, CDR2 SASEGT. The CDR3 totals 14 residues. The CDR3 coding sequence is TGTGCCAGCAGTGATAGCCCGAAATCTGGAAAACTGTTTTTT. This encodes CASSDSPKSGKLFF.

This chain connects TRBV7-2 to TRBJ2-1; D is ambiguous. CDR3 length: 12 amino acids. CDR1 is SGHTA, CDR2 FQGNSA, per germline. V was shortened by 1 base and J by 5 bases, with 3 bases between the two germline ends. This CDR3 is CASSLVNNEQFF. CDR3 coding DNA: TGTGCCAGCAGCTTAGTCAACAATGAGCAGTTCTTC. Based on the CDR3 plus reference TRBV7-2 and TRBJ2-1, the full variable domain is GAGVSQSPSNKVTEKGKDVELRCDPISGHTALYWYRQSLGQGLEFLIYFQGNSAPDKSGLPSDRFSAERTGGSVSTLTIQRTQQEDSAVYLCASSLVNNEQFFGPGTRLTVL.

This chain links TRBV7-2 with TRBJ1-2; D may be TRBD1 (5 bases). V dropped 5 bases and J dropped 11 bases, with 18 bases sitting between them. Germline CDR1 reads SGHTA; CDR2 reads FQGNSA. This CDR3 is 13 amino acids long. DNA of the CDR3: TGTGCCAGCAGCCCTGGACGGGGGTTGGGTTACACCTTC. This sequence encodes CASSPGRGLGYTF. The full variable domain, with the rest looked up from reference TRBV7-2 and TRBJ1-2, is GAGVSQSPSNKVTEKGKDVELRCDPISGHTALYWYRQSLGQGLEFLIYFQGNSAPDKSGLPSDRFSAERTGGSVSTLTIQRTQQEDSAVYLCASSPGRGLGYTFGSGTRLTVV.

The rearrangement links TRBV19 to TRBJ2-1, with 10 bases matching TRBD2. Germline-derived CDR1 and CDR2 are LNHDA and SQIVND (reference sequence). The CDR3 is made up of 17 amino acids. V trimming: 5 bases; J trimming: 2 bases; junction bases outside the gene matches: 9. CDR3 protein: CASSVILAGAAYNEQFF. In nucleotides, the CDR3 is TGTGCCAGTAGTGTCATCCTAGCGGGAGCCGCCTACAATGAGCAGTTCTTC.

CDR3: CAWSVGGRTEAFF. The CDR3 nucleotides read TGTGCCTGGAGTGTGGGGGGGCGCACTGAAGCTTTCTTT. V usage is TRBV30 and J usage is TRBJ1-1; D might be TRBD1 (6 bases). Germline V gene sequence: CDR1 GTSNPN, CDR2 SVGIG (reference sequence). The CDR3 runs 13 residues. V was trimmed by 0 bases and J by 4 bases, leaving 9 bases between them.

The CDR3 nucleotides read TGTGCCAGCAGTTCGGGGGTCTACAATGAGCAGTTCTTC. Amino acids: CASSSGVYNEQFF. V and J are TRBV12-3 or TRBV12-4 and TRBJ2-1; possibly TRBD2 for D (6 bases). Trimming removed 4 bases from V and 3 bases from J, with 7 bases in between. This CDR3 contains 13 residues.

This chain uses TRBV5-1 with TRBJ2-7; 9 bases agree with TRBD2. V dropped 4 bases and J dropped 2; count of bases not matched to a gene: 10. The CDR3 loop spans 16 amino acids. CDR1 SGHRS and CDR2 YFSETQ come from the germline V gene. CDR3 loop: CASSQIGTSRTYEQYF. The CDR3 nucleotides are TGCGCCAGCAGCCAGATAGGGACTAGCCGGACCTACGAGCAGTACTTC.

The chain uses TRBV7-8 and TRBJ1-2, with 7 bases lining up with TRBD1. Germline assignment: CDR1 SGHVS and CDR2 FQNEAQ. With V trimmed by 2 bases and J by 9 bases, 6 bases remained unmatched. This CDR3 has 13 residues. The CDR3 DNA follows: TGTGCCAGCAGCTTATTTGGACAGGAGAGCTACACCTTC. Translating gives CASSLFGQESYTF.

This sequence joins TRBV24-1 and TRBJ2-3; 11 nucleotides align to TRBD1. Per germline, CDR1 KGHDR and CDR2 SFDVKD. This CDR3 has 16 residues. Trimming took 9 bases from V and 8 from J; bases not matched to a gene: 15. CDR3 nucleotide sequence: TGTGCCACCGGGGGCGGACAGGGGGCTTTTGGCGGTACGCAGTATTTT. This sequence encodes CATGGGQGAFGGTQYF.

The CDR3 spells CASSTGRGDTQYF. The CDR3 DNA reads as TGTGCCAGCTCGACAGGGCGTGGAGATACGCAGTATTTT. The chain combines TRBV7-7 with TRBJ2-3; 7 positions match TRBD1. Germline CDR1 is SSHAT and CDR2 is FNYEAQ (reference sequence). This CDR3 has 13 amino acids. The junction had 7 bases not matched to a gene; V was cut back by 8 bases and J by 5 bases.

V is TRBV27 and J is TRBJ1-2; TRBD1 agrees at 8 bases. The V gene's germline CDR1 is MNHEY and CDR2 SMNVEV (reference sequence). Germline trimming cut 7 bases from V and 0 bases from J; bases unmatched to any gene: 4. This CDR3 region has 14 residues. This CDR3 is CASKSDRANYGYTF. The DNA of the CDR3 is TGTGCCAGCAAATCGGACAGGGCTAACTATGGCTACACCTTC.

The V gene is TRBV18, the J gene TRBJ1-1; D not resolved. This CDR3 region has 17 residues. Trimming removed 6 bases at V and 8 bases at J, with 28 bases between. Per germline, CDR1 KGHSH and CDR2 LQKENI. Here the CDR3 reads CASSERVVFLLGSEAFF. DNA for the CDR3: TGTGCCAGCTCGGAGAGGGTAGTGTTCTTGTTAGGCTCCGAAGCTTTCTTT. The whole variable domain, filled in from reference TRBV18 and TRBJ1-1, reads NAGVMQNPRHLVRRRGQEARLRCSPMKGHSHVYWYRQLPEEGLKFMVYLQKENIIDESGMPKERFSAEFPKEGPSILRIQQVVRGDSAAYFCASSERVVFLLGSEAFFGQGTRLTVV.

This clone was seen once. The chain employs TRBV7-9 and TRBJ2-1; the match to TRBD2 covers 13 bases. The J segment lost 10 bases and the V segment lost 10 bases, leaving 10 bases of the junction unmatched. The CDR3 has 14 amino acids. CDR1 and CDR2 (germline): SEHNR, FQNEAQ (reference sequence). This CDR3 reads CAIPPGLAGLEQFF. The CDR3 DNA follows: TGTGCCATCCCCCCGGGACTAGCGGGATTAGAGCAGTTCTTC.